A selection of T cell receptor beta chains follows, all from one sample in a study of blood T cell repertoires in COVID-19. Measured with immunoSEQ multiplex PCR; TCRdb has only the in-frame clones, and not every one. The profile covers roughly 200,000 clones, with approximately 90% appearing a single time and 5% to 6.5% taken by the ten largest. What was sequenced was peripheral blood. All receptors derive from a man aged 35 to 55 with active or convalescent COVID-19. Both conserved end residues are part of each CDR3. Fields, in order: V gene, J gene, clone size, D gene, CDR3 DNA, CDR3 protein. The D gene is left open where the match is weak. Some rows have no size entry. The others give once, few or many, or a class for an expanded clone.

v_gene: TRBV19; j_gene: TRBJ1-2; abundance: .; d_gene: TRBD1; CDR3nt: TGTGCCAGTACCGAGACAGGGTCGGTCGGCTACACCTTC; CDR3aa: CASTETGSVGYTF
v_gene: TRBV7-2; j_gene: TRBJ1-1; abundance: .; d_gene: TRBD1; CDR3nt: TGTGCCAGCAGCTTAGGTGGGGGGACAGGGTGGATGAACACTGAAGCTTTCTTT; CDR3aa: CASSLGGGTGWMNTEAFF
v_gene: TRBV7-2; j_gene: TRBJ2-5; abundance: .; d_gene: .; CDR3nt: TGTGCCAGCAGCACCGCGCTTTCGGGGAATCGGGAGACCCAGTACTTC; CDR3aa: CASSTALSGNRETQYF
v_gene: TRBV14; j_gene: TRBJ1-2; abundance: .; d_gene: .; CDR3nt: TGTGCCAGCAGCCAGATGGGGGCCCTGGCTAACTATGGCCACACCTTC; CDR3aa: CASSQMGALANYGHTF
v_gene: TRBV5-4; j_gene: TRBJ2-7; abundance: .; d_gene: .; CDR3nt: TGTGCCAGCAGCTTGGGGGCATGGGCCTACGAGCAGTACTTC; CDR3aa: CASSLGAWAYEQYF
v_gene: TRBV4-1; j_gene: TRBJ2-7; abundance: .; d_gene: TRBD1; CDR3nt: TGCGCCAGCAGCAAAGGGACAGGGGGCTACGAGCAGTACTTC; CDR3aa: CASSKGTGGYEQYF
v_gene: TRBV2; j_gene: TRBJ2-1; abundance: once; d_gene: .; CDR3nt: TGTGCCAGCAGTGAAATTAGGGGCGGAGGGGCGTATTACAATGAGCAGTTCTTC; CDR3aa: CASSEIRGGGAYYNEQFF
v_gene: TRBV13; j_gene: TRBJ2-5; abundance: .; d_gene: .; CDR3nt: TGTGCCAGCAGCTTAGCGGGGGTGAGGGAGACCCAGTACTTC; CDR3aa: CASSLAGVRETQYF
v_gene: TRBV7-2; j_gene: TRBJ1-1; abundance: .; d_gene: .; CDR3nt: TGTGCCAGCAGCCTTACCCGGGAAACTGAAGCTTTCTTT; CDR3aa: CASSLTRETEAFF
v_gene: TRBV6-4; j_gene: TRBJ1-2; abundance: few; d_gene: .; CDR3nt: TGTGCCAGCAGTGAGCAGGGATCCTCTAACTATGGCTACACCTTC; CDR3aa: CASSEQGSSNYGYTF
v_gene: TRBV12-3/TRBV12-4; j_gene: TRBJ1-2; abundance: .; d_gene: .; CDR3nt: TGTGCCAGCAGCATTCGACAGAACGGCTACACCTTC; CDR3aa: CASSIRQNGYTF
v_gene: TRBV28; j_gene: TRBJ1-2; abundance: .; d_gene: TRBD1; CDR3nt: TGTGCCAGCAGTCTCCGACAGGGGGTGAGGTATGGCTACACCTTC; CDR3aa: CASSLRQGVRYGYTF
v_gene: TRBV4-1; j_gene: TRBJ2-7; abundance: .; d_gene: TRBD1; CDR3nt: TGCGCCAGCAGCCAAAGACAGGGGAGTCCCTACGAGCAGTACTTC; CDR3aa: CASSQRQGSPYEQYF
v_gene: TRBV6-5; j_gene: TRBJ2-1; abundance: .; d_gene: .; CDR3nt: TGTGCCAGCTCGGCAGGGTTAAGCGAGCAGTTCTTC; CDR3aa: CASSAGLSEQFF
v_gene: TRBV19; j_gene: TRBJ2-6; abundance: .; d_gene: .; CDR3nt: TGTGCCAGTAGTCCCGACGGGGGGGCCAACGTCCTGACTTTC; CDR3aa: CASSPDGGANVLTF
v_gene: TRBV9; j_gene: TRBJ2-7; abundance: .; d_gene: TRBD2; CDR3nt: TGTGCCAGCGGACCCCCTAGCGGGAGGGCTCACGAGCAGTACTTC; CDR3aa: CASGPPSGRAHEQYF
v_gene: TRBV5-6; j_gene: TRBJ2-4; abundance: .; d_gene: .; CDR3nt: TGTGCCAGCAGCCAGGGTCGGGCCAAAAACATTCAGTACTTC; CDR3aa: CASSQGRAKNIQYF
v_gene: TRBV5-4; j_gene: TRBJ1-3; abundance: .; d_gene: TRBD1; CDR3nt: TGTGCCAGCAGCCCGGGACAGTCATACTCTGGAAACACCATATATTTT; CDR3aa: CASSPGQSYSGNTIYF
v_gene: TRBV19; j_gene: TRBJ1-5; abundance: .; d_gene: .; CDR3nt: TGTGCCAGCGCCAGGGGTGGGAATCAGCCCCAGCATTTT; CDR3aa: CASARGGNQPQHF
v_gene: TRBV11-2; j_gene: TRBJ2-7; abundance: .; d_gene: .; CDR3nt: TGTGCCAGCAGCTTAGGATCGGTGGTCTCCTACGAGCAGTACTTC; CDR3aa: CASSLGSVVSYEQYF
v_gene: TRBV5-1; j_gene: TRBJ1-1; abundance: .; d_gene: .; CDR3nt: TGCGCCAGCAGGAAAAACCCAGACAGGTTCGGGAACACTGAAGCTTTCTTT; CDR3aa: CASRKNPDRFGNTEAFF
v_gene: TRBV6-1; j_gene: TRBJ2-1; abundance: .; d_gene: .; CDR3nt: TGTGCCAGCAGTGAAGTATTCGGGTGGAATGAGCAGTTCTTC; CDR3aa: CASSEVFGWNEQFF
v_gene: TRBV5-6; j_gene: TRBJ2-7; abundance: .; d_gene: .; CDR3nt: TGTGCCAGCAGCTTCGGAGCCCCCTACGAGCAGTACTTC; CDR3aa: CASSFGAPYEQYF
v_gene: TRBV7-9; j_gene: TRBJ1-6; abundance: once; d_gene: .; CDR3nt: TGTGCCAGCAGCCCCAGACCAGGGGTCCCCGTCCACTTT; CDR3aa: CASSPRPGVPVHF
v_gene: TRBV2; j_gene: TRBJ1-6; abundance: .; d_gene: TRBD1; CDR3nt: TGTGCCAGCAGTGCCAGACAGGGTCCAAATTCACCCCTCCACTTT; CDR3aa: CASSARQGPNSPLHF
v_gene: TRBV6-6; j_gene: TRBJ2-3; abundance: .; d_gene: TRBD2; CDR3nt: TGTGCCTGCGGGATTGGGGGAGCGGGGCCAGATACGCAGTATTTT; CDR3aa: CACGIGGAGPDTQYF
v_gene: TRBV12-3/TRBV12-4; j_gene: TRBJ1-1; abundance: .; d_gene: TRBD1; CDR3nt: TGTGCCAGCAGTTCGGACAGGGGTGCTGAAGCTTTCTTT; CDR3aa: CASSSDRGAEAFF
v_gene: TRBV6-5; j_gene: TRBJ1-4; abundance: .; d_gene: .; CDR3nt: TGTGCCAGCAGTTACAGTACACAGATAAATGAAAAACTGTTTTTT; CDR3aa: CASSYSTQINEKLFF
v_gene: TRBV6-6; j_gene: TRBJ2-7; abundance: once; d_gene: .; CDR3nt: TGTGCCAGCAGTTACGGAGGGGGCAGGGACGAGCAGTACTTC; CDR3aa: CASSYGGGRDEQYF
v_gene: TRBV28; j_gene: TRBJ2-7; abundance: .; d_gene: TRBD2; CDR3nt: TGTGCCAGCAGGGAAGGACTAGCGGGACGTTCCTACGAGCAGTACTTC; CDR3aa: CASREGLAGRSYEQYF
v_gene: TRBV3-1/TRBV3-2; j_gene: TRBJ2-3; abundance: .; d_gene: .; CDR3nt: TGTGCCAGCAGCCAAGGGGGGCAGCGCACGCAGTATTTT; CDR3aa: CASSQGGQRTQYF
v_gene: TRBV12-5; j_gene: TRBJ1-2; abundance: .; d_gene: TRBD1; CDR3nt: TGTGCTAGTGGTTTGGAGACAGGGGTTGGCTATGGCTACACCTTC; CDR3aa: CASGLETGVGYGYTF
v_gene: TRBV5-1; j_gene: TRBJ1-1; abundance: .; d_gene: .; CDR3nt: TGCGCCAGCAGCTTACAGGGATCTAGCACTGAAGCTTTCTTT; CDR3aa: CASSLQGSSTEAFF
v_gene: TRBV10-2; j_gene: TRBJ2-7; abundance: .; d_gene: TRBD1; CDR3nt: TGCGCCAGCAGCTCGACAGGGCCCTACGAGCAGTACTTC; CDR3aa: CASSSTGPYEQYF
v_gene: TRBV28; j_gene: TRBJ1-4; abundance: .; d_gene: .; CDR3nt: TGTGCCAGCAGTCCAGGGGTTAATGAAAAACTGTTTTTT; CDR3aa: CASSPGVNEKLFF
v_gene: TRBV5-1; j_gene: TRBJ2-1; abundance: once; d_gene: TRBD1; CDR3nt: TGCGCCAGCAGCTTGGAGGGCAGGGGGTCCTACAATGAGCAGTTCTTC; CDR3aa: CASSLEGRGSYNEQFF
v_gene: TRBV11-2; j_gene: TRBJ1-2; abundance: .; d_gene: .; CDR3nt: TGTGCCAGCAGCTTAGCTCGCCAGGGGCACTATGGCTACACCTTC; CDR3aa: CASSLARQGHYGYTF
v_gene: TRBV2; j_gene: TRBJ1-5; abundance: few; d_gene: .; CDR3nt: TGTGCCAGCAGTGAGGGCAGGCTGAGCAATCAGCCCCAGCATTTT; CDR3aa: CASSEGRLSNQPQHF
v_gene: TRBV6-2/TRBV6-3; j_gene: TRBJ1-2; abundance: .; d_gene: .; CDR3nt: TGTGCCAGCAGTTTTAGAACATACAGTTCTAACTATGGCTACACCTTC; CDR3aa: CASSFRTYSSNYGYTF
v_gene: TRBV10-3; j_gene: TRBJ2-1; abundance: .; d_gene: TRBD2; CDR3nt: TGTGCCATCAGTGATTCGCGGGAGGCGGCTGAGCAGTTCTTC; CDR3aa: CAISDSREAAEQFF
v_gene: TRBV7-8; j_gene: TRBJ1-2; abundance: .; d_gene: .; CDR3nt: TGTGCCAGCAGCCTCCCCTTTAGAACTGGCTACACCTTC; CDR3aa: CASSLPFRTGYTF
v_gene: TRBV5-1; j_gene: TRBJ2-7; abundance: .; d_gene: TRBD1; CDR3nt: TGCGCCAGCAGCTTACAGCAGGCAGGGGGCGAGCAGTACTTC; CDR3aa: CASSLQQAGGEQYF
v_gene: TRBV5-4; j_gene: TRBJ2-5; abundance: .; d_gene: .; CDR3nt: TGTGCCAGCAGCTGGGACTCTGGGGGGAAGTCGGAGACCCAGTACTTC; CDR3aa: CASSWDSGGKSETQYF